The rows below give T cell receptor beta chains drawn from one sample of a study of T-cell reconstitution after alpha-beta-depleted transplantation in children. MiXCR, run by TCRdb on the PCR reads, gives a single entry per CDR3 protein. The sample has about 610,000 distinct CDR3 sequences; more than 9% are singletons. This specimen was PBMCs from the stem cell graft donor, taken from the stem cell graft. These receptors were obtained from a human donor who donated a stem cell graft to a child with acute myeloid leukemia. The CDR3 runs from the conserved cysteine through the conserved F or W. D genes are given only for firm matches. Size is stated for part of the rows, as once, few or many counts, or as a class when the clone is expanded.

J: TRBJ2-1; size: few; D: TRBD1; V: TRBV28; length: 15; CDR3: CASTLMDRGYNEQFF; DNA: TGTGCCAGCACACTCATGGACAGGGGATACAATGAGCAGTTCTTC
J: TRBJ2-7; size: few; D: NA; V: TRBV6-1; length: 13; CDR3: CASSPLGAREQYF; DNA: TGTGCCAGCAGTCCTTTGGGCGCCCGCGAGCAGTACTTC
J: TRBJ2-4; size: few; D: TRBD1; V: TRBV29-1; length: 12; CDR3: CSTRTGYDIQYF; DNA: TGCAGCACCCGGACAGGGTACGACATTCAGTACTTC
J: TRBJ1-5; size: few; D: TRBD1; V: TRBV9; length: 17; CDR3: CASSLDRGMYSNQPQHF; DNA: TGTGCCAGCAGCTTGGACAGGGGGATGTATAGCAATCAGCCCCAGCATTTT
J: TRBJ2-5; size: NA; D: NA; V: TRBV7-9; length: 13; CDR3: CATPGLLKETQYF; DNA: TGTGCCACCCCGGGGCTGCTTAAAGAGACCCAGTACTTC
J: TRBJ1-5; size: few; D: NA; V: TRBV20-1; length: 12; CDR3: CSAPVNNQPQHF; DNA: TGCAGTGCTCCCGTCAACAATCAGCCCCAGCATTTT
J: TRBJ2-1; size: many; D: TRBD2; V: TRBV7-2; length: 17; CDR3: CASSSHPGTSGRNEQFF; DNA: TGTGCCAGCAGCTCCCATCCGGGTACTAGCGGGAGGAATGAGCAGTTCTTC
J: TRBJ2-1; size: few; D: NA; V: TRBV7-9; length: 13; CDR3: CASSPLDYNEQFF; DNA: TGTGCCAGCAGCCCCTTAGACTACAATGAGCAGTTCTTC
J: TRBJ2-5; size: few; D: TRBD1; V: TRBV5-1; length: 15; CDR3: CASSPGTGLKETQYF; DNA: TGCGCCAGCAGCCCCGGGACAGGGTTGAAGGAGACCCAGTACTTC
J: TRBJ2-3; size: many; D: NA; V: TRBV2; length: 12; CDR3: CASSERADTQYF; DNA: TGTGCCAGCAGTGAAAGGGCAGATACGCAGTATTTT
J: TRBJ2-7; size: NA; D: TRBD2; V: TRBV28; length: 15; CDR3: CASTRGGALPYEQYF; DNA: TGTGCCAGCACTCGGGGGGGTGCTCTGCCCTACGAGCAGTACTTC
J: TRBJ2-7; size: NA; D: TRBD1; V: TRBV7-2; length: 14; CDR3: CASSLGDRRYEQYF; DNA: TGTGCCAGCAGCTTAGGGGACAGGCGCTACGAGCAGTACTTC
J: TRBJ2-7; size: NA; D: NA; V: TRBV2; length: 14; CDR3: CASSSGSHLYEQYF; DNA: TGTGCCAGCAGTAGCGGGTCTCACCTCTACGAGCAGTACTTC
J: TRBJ2-2; size: few; D: TRBD2; V: TRBV6-2/TRBV6-3; length: 16; CDR3: CASSRSGATNTGELFF; DNA: TGTGCCAGCAGTCGTAGCGGGGCGACGAACACCGGGGAGCTGTTTTTT
J: TRBJ1-5; size: many; D: NA; V: TRBV6-6; length: 13; CDR3: CASMGLSNQPQHF; DNA: TGTGCCAGCATGGGCCTTAGCAATCAGCCCCAGCATTTT
J: TRBJ1-5; size: NA; D: NA; V: TRBV6-2/TRBV6-3; length: 13; CDR3: CASILAANQPQHF; DNA: TGTGCCAGCATACTGGCGGCAAATCAGCCCCAGCATTTT
J: TRBJ2-1; size: many; D: NA; V: TRBV28; length: 13; CDR3: CASREQGKNEQFF; DNA: TGTGCCAGCAGAGAGCAGGGGAAGAATGAGCAGTTCTTC
J: TRBJ1-2; size: NA; D: NA; V: TRBV6-5; length: 12; CDR3: CASSAHNYGYTF; DNA: TGTGCCAGCAGTGCCCATAACTATGGCTACACCTTC
J: TRBJ2-2; size: NA; D: NA; V: TRBV4-3; length: 14; CDR3: CASSQGGSTGELFF; DNA: TGCGCCAGCAGCCAAGGGGGGTCAACCGGGGAGCTGTTTTTT
J: TRBJ2-1; size: NA; D: TRBD2; V: TRBV6-2/TRBV6-3; length: 15; CDR3: CASRDSGRAYNEQFF; DNA: TGTGCCAGCAGAGATAGCGGGAGAGCCTACAATGAGCAGTTCTTC
J: TRBJ2-5; size: NA; D: NA; V: TRBV5-5; length: 14; CDR3: CASSFRVLRETQYF; DNA: TGTGCCAGCAGCTTCAGGGTCTTGCGAGAGACCCAGTACTTC
J: TRBJ1-6; size: few; D: NA; V: TRBV12-3/TRBV12-4; length: 14; CDR3: CASSPNTDVLPLHF; DNA: TGTGCCAGCAGTCCAAACACAGACGTCCTACCCCTCCACTTT
J: TRBJ2-5; size: few; D: TRBD2; V: TRBV15; length: 18; CDR3: CATSRDTWTSGRKETQYF; DNA: TGTGCCACCAGCAGAGATACTTGGACTAGCGGGAGAAAAGAGACCCAGTACTTC
J: TRBJ2-3; size: few; D: TRBD1; V: TRBV30; length: 15; CDR3: CAWSPTGINTDTQYF; DNA: TGTGCCTGGAGCCCGACAGGGATCAACACAGATACGCAGTATTTT
J: TRBJ2-1; size: NA; D: NA; V: TRBV14; length: 13; CDR3: CASSQALTNEQFF; DNA: TGTGCCAGCAGCCAAGCTCTTACGAATGAGCAGTTCTTC
J: TRBJ1-1; size: many; D: TRBD1; V: TRBV9; length: 15; CDR3: CASSVGRDRGNEAFF; DNA: TGTGCCAGCAGCGTAGGAAGAGACAGGGGTAATGAAGCTTTCTTT
J: TRBJ2-3; size: few; D: NA; V: TRBV7-9; length: 16; CDR3: CASSYFRGPGTDTQYF; DNA: TGTGCCAGCAGCTACTTTCGGGGGCCGGGCACAGATACGCAGTATTTT
J: TRBJ2-7; size: many; D: TRBD1; V: TRBV27; length: 15; CDR3: CASSSETGTYYEQYF; DNA: TGTGCCAGCAGTTCGGAGACAGGGACCTACTACGAGCAGTACTTC
J: TRBJ1-3; size: NA; D: TRBD1; V: TRBV7-2; length: 17; CDR3: CASSLGGTAISGNTIYF; DNA: TGTGCCAGCAGCTTAGGGGGGACAGCTATTTCTGGAAACACCATATATTTT
J: TRBJ2-3; size: few; D: TRBD2; V: TRBV5-1; length: 16; CDR3: CASSLAALAGADTQYF; DNA: TGCGCCAGCAGCTTGGCAGCACTAGCGGGAGCAGATACGCAGTATTTT
J: TRBJ2-2; size: many; D: TRBD2; V: TRBV5-1; length: 17; CDR3: CASRLSTSGGNTGELFF; DNA: TGCGCCAGCAGACTCTCAACTAGCGGAGGGAACACCGGGGAGCTGTTTTTT
J: TRBJ2-3; size: few; D: TRBD2; V: TRBV7-2; length: 16; CDR3: CASSLEWREGPDTQYF; DNA: TGTGCCAGCAGCTTAGAGTGGCGGGAGGGCCCAGATACGCAGTATTTT
J: TRBJ2-1; size: many; D: NA; V: TRBV7-8; length: 17; CDR3: CASSPLTGTLRHNEQFF; DNA: TGTGCCAGCAGCCCCCTAACAGGGACTCTTAGACACAATGAGCAGTTCTTC
J: TRBJ1-6; size: many; D: NA; V: TRBV4-3; length: 12; CDR3: CASSQGNSPLHF; DNA: TGCGCCAGCAGCCAAGGCAATTCACCCCTCCACTTT
J: TRBJ2-6; size: NA; D: TRBD1; V: TRBV20-1; length: 16; CDR3: CSVTQGDLSGANVLTF; DNA: TGCAGTGTTACTCAGGGGGATTTATCTGGGGCCAACGTCCTGACTTTC
J: TRBJ2-3; size: few; D: NA; V: TRBV30; length: 15; CDR3: CAWTLGGRNADTQYF; DNA: TGTGCCTGGACCCTCGGTGGGAGGAACGCAGATACGCAGTATTTT
J: TRBJ2-7; size: NA; D: TRBD2; V: TRBV15; length: 16; CDR3: CATSGALTSGTYEQYF; DNA: TGTGCCACCAGCGGAGCTCTGACTAGCGGAACCTACGAGCAGTACTTC
J: TRBJ2-5; size: many; D: NA; V: TRBV7-3; length: 18; CDR3: CASSLFVLAELNQETQYF; DNA: TGTGCCAGCAGCTTATTCGTACTAGCCGAATTGAACCAAGAGACCCAGTACTTC
J: TRBJ2-3; size: NA; D: TRBD2; V: TRBV5-1; length: 14; CDR3: CASSAREGSDTQYF; DNA: TGCGCCAGCTCCGCCCGGGAGGGGTCAGATACGCAGTATTTT
J: TRBJ2-5; size: NA; D: TRBD2; V: TRBV11-2; length: 18; CDR3: CASSLLWGREGRRETQYF; DNA: TGTGCCAGCAGCTTATTGTGGGGGCGGGAGGGCCGACGGGAGACCCAGTACTTC
J: TRBJ2-3; size: few; D: TRBD2; V: TRBV9; length: 17; CDR3: CASSPGGRRTNGDTQYF; DNA: TGTGCCAGCAGCCCCGGGGGGAGGAGAACAAACGGAGATACGCAGTATTTT
J: TRBJ2-7; size: NA; D: NA; V: TRBV10-3; length: 12; CDR3: CAIGASTYEQYF; DNA: TGTGCCATCGGGGCTTCCACCTACGAGCAGTACTTC
J: TRBJ1-1; size: many; D: TRBD1; V: TRBV29-1; length: 13; CDR3: CSVEGQGATEAFF; DNA: TGCAGCGTTGAGGGCCAGGGGGCAACTGAAGCTTTCTTT
J: TRBJ2-3; size: few; D: TRBD1; V: TRBV20-1; length: 17; CDR3: CSARDPGTGGPTDTQYF; DNA: TGCAGTGCTAGAGATCCTGGGACAGGGGGGCCCACAGATACGCAGTATTTT
J: TRBJ2-7; size: many; D: NA; V: TRBV29-1; length: 12; CDR3: CSVGVRGYEQYF; DNA: TGCAGCGTTGGGGTCAGGGGCTACGAGCAGTACTTC
J: TRBJ2-1; size: NA; D: TRBD2; V: TRBV7-6; length: 15; CDR3: CASSSSGRAQNEQFF; DNA: TGTGCCAGCAGCTCTAGCGGGAGGGCCCAAAATGAGCAGTTCTTC
J: TRBJ2-2; size: many; D: NA; V: TRBV6-4; length: 14; CDR3: CASSEAPTTGELFF; DNA: TGTGCCAGCAGTGAAGCCCCAACTACCGGGGAGCTGTTTTTT
J: TRBJ2-1; size: NA; D: TRBD2; V: TRBV5-1; length: 16; CDR3: CASTLGGSSGSHEQFF; DNA: TGCGCCAGCACCCTGGGGGGCTCTAGCGGGAGCCATGAGCAGTTCTTC
J: TRBJ2-1; size: NA; D: NA; V: TRBV15; length: 16; CDR3: CATSRDPRGNYNEQFF; DNA: TGTGCCACCAGCAGAGACCCCCGGGGGAACTACAATGAGCAGTTCTTC
J: TRBJ2-2; size: NA; D: TRBD2; V: TRBV5-1; length: 15; CDR3: CASSAGLSPAGELFF; DNA: TGCGCCAGCAGCGCGGGACTATCCCCGGCCGGGGAGCTGTTTTTT
J: TRBJ2-1; size: NA; D: TRBD2; V: TRBV4-3; length: 16; CDR3: CASSQLTSGANNEQFF; DNA: TGCGCCAGCAGCCAGCTGACTAGCGGGGCCAACAATGAGCAGTTCTTC
J: TRBJ2-7; size: many; D: TRBD2; V: TRBV20-1; length: 12; CDR3: CSASLAEGVQYF; DNA: TGCAGTGCTAGTCTAGCGGAGGGAGTGCAGTACTTC
J: TRBJ2-7; size: few; D: TRBD2; V: TRBV7-2; length: 15; CDR3: CASSPYGLAGGEQYF; DNA: TGTGCCAGCAGCCCATATGGACTAGCTGGGGGAGAGCAGTACTTC
J: TRBJ2-1; size: NA; D: TRBD2; V: TRBV20-1; length: 16; CDR3: CSARAPSGRTYNEQFF; DNA: TGCAGTGCTAGAGCCCCTAGCGGGAGGACTTACAATGAGCAGTTCTTC
J: TRBJ2-2; size: NA; D: NA; V: TRBV14; length: 16; CDR3: CASSQVTGNVPGELFF; DNA: TGTGCCAGCAGCCAAGTCACGGGAAATGTCCCCGGGGAGCTGTTTTTT
J: TRBJ1-1; size: few; D: NA; V: TRBV30; length: 11; CDR3: CAWSNRVEAFF; DNA: TGTGCCTGGAGTAATAGGGTTGAAGCTTTCTTT
J: TRBJ2-7; size: many; D: NA; V: TRBV7-8; length: 15; CDR3: CASSLEGEGSYEQYF; DNA: TGTGCCAGCAGCTTAGAGGGGGAGGGGTCCTACGAGCAGTACTTC
J: TRBJ2-3; size: many; D: TRBD2; V: TRBV15; length: 16; CDR3: CATSRGTSGRTDTQYF; DNA: TGTGCCACCAGCCGGGGGACTAGCGGGAGAACTGATACGCAGTATTTT
J: TRBJ1-1; size: many; D: TRBD1; V: TRBV14; length: 16; CDR3: CASSPWEGAGLTEAFF; DNA: TGTGCCAGCAGCCCCTGGGAGGGGGCAGGTTTAACTGAAGCTTTCTTT
J: TRBJ2-7; size: few; D: TRBD2; V: TRBV20-1; length: 16; CDR3: CSAMGLAGGGTYEQYF; DNA: TGCAGTGCTATGGGACTAGCGGGAGGCGGCACCTACGAGCAGTACTTC